The clone carrying this T cell receptor (beta chain) was recorded many times. Its specificity is not known. These data belong to a study of CD8 T cells in ankylosing spondylitis. From germline, CDR1 is SGDLS and CDR2 YYNGEE. The CDR3 is made up of 14 amino acids. V shed 3 bases, J shed 8 bases, and the junction held 6 bases outside the gene matches. Findings and limits, study-wide: Matched synovial fluid from ankylosing spondylitis patients was reported to be enriched for disease-linked clones. The study identified a TCR beta motif of under ten highly homologous variants that appeared characteristic of ankylosing spondylitis blood.

TCRdb redid the calling of the 5' RACE reads with MiXCR, one entry per CDR3 protein. Here the sample spans about 230,000 distinct CDR3 sequences, approximately 8.4% being singletons. This receptor was taken from a female donor with ankylosing spondylitis or in good health (not recorded which). The material sequenced was blood, either unsorted or a sorted T cell fraction (not recorded which). The chain employs TRBV9 and TRBJ2-4; 9 nucleotides match TRBD1. Written as DNA, the CDR3 is TGTGCCAGCAGCGCCCAGACAGGGGGTGACATTCAGTACTTC. Its translation is CASSAQTGGDIQYF.